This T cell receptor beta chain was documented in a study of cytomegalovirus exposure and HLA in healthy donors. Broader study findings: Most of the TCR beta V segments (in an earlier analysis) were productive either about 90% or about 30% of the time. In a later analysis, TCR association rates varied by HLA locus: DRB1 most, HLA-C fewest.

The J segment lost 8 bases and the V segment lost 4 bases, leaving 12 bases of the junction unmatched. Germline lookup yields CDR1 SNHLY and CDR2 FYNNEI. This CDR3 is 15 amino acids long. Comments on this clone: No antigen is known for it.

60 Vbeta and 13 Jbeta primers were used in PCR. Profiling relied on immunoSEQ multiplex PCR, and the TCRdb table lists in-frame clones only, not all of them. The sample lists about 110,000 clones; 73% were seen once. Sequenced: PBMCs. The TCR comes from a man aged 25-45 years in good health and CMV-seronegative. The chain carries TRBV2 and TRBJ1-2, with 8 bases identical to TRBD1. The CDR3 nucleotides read TGTGCCAGCAGTGTGGGCCGGACAGGGTTTAGAGGCTACACCTTC. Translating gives CASSVGRTGFRGYTF. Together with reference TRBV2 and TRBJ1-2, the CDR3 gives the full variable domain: EPEVTQTPSHQVTQMGQEVILRCVPISNHLYFYWYRQILGQKVEFLVSFYNNEISEKSEIFDDQFSVERPDGSNFTLKIRSTKLEDSAMYFCASSVGRTGFRGYTFGSGTRLTVV.